This passage covers 4 T cell receptor beta chains from one sample sequenced in a study of STAT3 mutations in large granular lymphocyte leukemia (dated by TCRdb to between 2018 and 2020). Library preparation used the immunoSEQ multiplex PCR assay. TCRdb took this table from immuneACCESS and kept in-frame rearrangements with V and J called. Such tables lack part of the clones; where checked against another copy, unresolved V genes explain under half of the gap, and the rest is unexplained. The sample records around 5,000 clones, around 90% of which are singletons. The top ten clones comprise approximately 19% of the sample. These receptors' antigens are unknown. Overall results and qualifications from the work: At least one immunodominant TCRbeta clonotype was identified in every T-LGLL patient, and multiple immunodominant subclonotypes were identified in about half of the T-LGLL patients.

Sequencing was performed on PBMCs. These receptor sequences come from a human donor with T large granular lymphocyte leukemia. Some clones in this sample may be carry-over from other donors' samples.

This clone has just a few counts. This CDR3 is CASSTRQGALYGYTF. DNA of the CDR3: TGTGCCAGCAGCACCAGACAGGGTGCCCTGTATGGCTACACCTTC. The chain joins TRBV28 to TRBJ1-2; 7 bases are shared with TRBD1. Germline loops: CDR1 MDHEN, CDR2 SYDVKM. V gave up 6 bases and J gave up 5 bases; unmatched junction bases: 12. This CDR3 region has 15 residues.

The chain has TRBV28 and TRBJ2-7; D unclear. V was pared by 2 bases and J by 6 bases, with 8 bases between. In germline, CDR1 is MDHEN, CDR2 SYDVKM. This CDR3 has 12 residues. CDR3 protein: CASSLGVSEQYF. The CDR3 nucleotides are TGTGCCAGCAGTTTAGGAGTGTCCGAGCAGTACTTC.

The V gene is TRBV4-1, the J gene TRBJ2-6; D gene unclear. Germline CDR1 MGHRA, CDR2 YSYEKL. The CDR3 spans 17 residues. V shed 2 bases and J shed 4 bases, with 15 bases lying between them. The CDR3 coding sequence is TGCGCCAGCAGCCAAACTCTACGGCCCGGCGGGGCCAACGTCCTGACTTTC. This sequence encodes CASSQTLRPGGANVLTF.

There are a few counts of this clone. The chain employs TRBV10-3 and TRBJ2-1, with D unclear. Trimming cost V 0 bases and J 6 bases, with 9 bases left between them. CDR1 is ENHRY and CDR2 is SYGVKD in the germline V gene. The CDR3 is 14 amino acids. The CDR3: CAISESQDGNEQFF. The DNA of the CDR3 is TGTGCCATCAGTGAGTCGCAGGATGGCAATGAGCAGTTCTTC.